The source of this TCR beta chain is a study of graft-versus-host responses after intestinal transplantation. Study overall: Recipients uniformly received anti-thymocyte globulin induction, followed by tacrolimus and steroids for roughly 3 years.

About this clone itself: The antigen remains unidentified.

Germline V gene sequence: CDR1 ENHRY, CDR2 SYGVKD. The J segment lost 10 bases and the V segment lost 3 bases, leaving 14 bases of the junction unmatched. The CDR3 loop spans 17 amino acids. The protocol was immunoSEQ multiplex PCR, while the TCRdb copy is restricted to in-frame clones and leaves out a portion. This table has about 99,000 clones, roughly 90% appearing once. Study-level findings and limits: Among recipient marrow samples, GvH clones were found; some appeared first in ileum or blood. Among circulating GvH clones, peak levels were associated with early post-transplant declines in HvG clones.

This receptor was identified in a human donor who received an intestinal transplant. The sample was unstimulated CD4+ T cells sorted from spleen or lymph node cells, taken before intestinal transplant. The chain is built from TRBV10-3 and TRBJ2-6; 8 bases fit TRBD1. The CDR3 loop reads CAISDIQGAGPSNVLTF. CDR3 DNA sequence: TGTGCCATCAGTGATATCCAGGGGGCAGGGCCCTCTAACGTCCTGACTTTC.